The 14 T cell receptor beta chains below were found in one sample sequenced in a study of monozygotic twins with inflammatory bowel disease. No DNA is given; TCRdb re-called the 5' RACE reads and lists each CDR3 protein once. The sample features over 200,000 distinct CDR3 sequences, with around 1.5% in its top ten. The specimen sequenced was blood. Receptors were obtained from a human donor with ulcerative colitis or Crohn's disease, or a healthy co-twin of an affected twin (not recorded which).

V gene TRBV4-1 combines with J gene TRBJ1-1; TCRdb's D gene call, TRBD1, goes unchecked for lack of DNA. The CDR3 contains 16 residues. Germline V CDR1 and CDR2: MGHRA, YSYEKL. The CDR3 sequence: CASSQVGISRGTEAFF.

This sequence joins TRBV5-1 and TRBJ2-1; TCRdb returns TRBD1, unconfirmable since there is no DNA. The V gene's germline CDR1 is SGHRS and CDR2 YFSETQ. The CDR3 is made up of 16 amino acids. CDR3 protein: CASSLRRDPAYNEQFF.

The chain joins TRBV27 to TRBJ1-5. Germline V gene data show CDR1 as MNHEY and CDR2 as SMNVEV (reference sequence). The CDR3 is 14 residues long. The CDR3 sequence is CASSLAISNQPQHF.

The V and J genes are TRBV12-3 or TRBV12-4 and TRBJ1-2; TCRdb selects TRBD1, and the lack of DNA leaves this call unchecked. This CDR3 has 13 amino acids. The CDR3 region is CASSRSPRDGYTF.

The J gene is TRBJ1-1, the V gene TRBV12-3 or TRBV12-4. This CDR3 comprises 15 residues. The CDR3 region is CASSLEAPGRTEAFF.

The V gene is TRBV4-2, the J gene TRBJ1-1; lacking DNA, the TRBD1 call made by TCRdb goes unchecked. Germline assignment: CDR1 LGHNA and CDR2 YNFKEQ. The CDR3 has 22 residues. The CDR3 reads CASSLKPKPGQGEKYQGTEAFF.

This chain connects TRBV5-1 to TRBJ1-2. This CDR3 region has 14 residues. Germline values: CDR1 SGHRS, CDR2 YFSETQ. CDR3 in amino acids: CASKLLTDPLSYTF.

This rearrangement joins TRBV6-4 to TRBJ1-6; TCRdb indicates TRBD1, and absent DNA this call remains unverified. This CDR3 region has 13 residues. Germline V gives CDR1 MRHNA, CDR2 SNTAGT. The chain's CDR3 is CASRQGYNSPLHF.

This chain uses TRBV5-1 with TRBJ2-2. This CDR3 is built from 15 residues. Per the germline V gene, CDR1 is SGHRS and CDR2 is YFSETQ. This chain's CDR3 is CASSSSYENTGELFF.

J is TRBJ1-2 and V is TRBV7-6; TCRdb indicates TRBD1, and absent DNA this call remains unverified. Germline V CDR1 and CDR2: SGHVS, FNYEAQ. CDR3 length equals 16 residues. CDR3 sequence reads: CASSSMRWGAGYGYTF.

The chain couples TRBV7-9 to TRBJ2-3. This CDR3 is built from 15 residues. Germline CDR1 SEHNR, CDR2 FQNEAQ (reference sequence). CDR3 protein: CASTRGIYGGDTQYF.

This chain joins TRBV5-1 and TRBJ2-1; TCRdb picks TRBD2, but there is no DNA to check that call. The CDR3 extends over 14 amino acids. Germline V gene sequence: CDR1 SGHRS, CDR2 YFSETQ. The CDR3: CASSYGRSGNEQFF.

Here the CDR3 reads CASSSFVGGGYTF. The gene calls are TRBV5-1 and TRBJ1-2; TCRdb outputs TRBD1, but without DNA this stays unchecked. Germline V gives CDR1 SGHRS, CDR2 YFSETQ. This CDR3 comprises 13 residues.

The chain is built from TRBV11-2 and TRBJ1-1; TCRdb's D call of TRBD1 is untestable without DNA. This CDR3 contains 13 residues. Germline lookup yields CDR1 SGHAT and CDR2 FQNNGV. The CDR3 region is CASSCMGGAEAFF.